This T cell receptor (beta chain) was found in a study of shared clonotypes between healthy human individuals. Notes on the study in general: In general, naive subsets displayed greater estimated richness than memory subsets did. Owing to a small donor count, the genetic and exposure-history diversity represented was limited.

Germline V CDR1 and CDR2: ENHRY, SYGVKD. This CDR3 spans 11 amino acids. V was shortened by 6 bases and J by 2 bases, with 3 bases between the two germline ends. Remarks on this clone: Its antigen is unknown.

Profiling relied on immunoSEQ multiplex PCR, and the TCRdb table lists in-frame clones only, not all of them. The profile shows over a million clones, around 76% of them singletons. Source material: memory CD4+ T cells sorted from blood. Subset given: CD45RA-negative fraction. The clonotype originates from a man aged 18 to 29 in good health. The rearrangement links TRBV10-3 to TRBJ2-3; D gene unclear. CDR3 sequence (DNA): TGTGCCATCAGCCTCACAGATACGCAGTATTTT. Amino acid sequence: CAISLTDTQYF.